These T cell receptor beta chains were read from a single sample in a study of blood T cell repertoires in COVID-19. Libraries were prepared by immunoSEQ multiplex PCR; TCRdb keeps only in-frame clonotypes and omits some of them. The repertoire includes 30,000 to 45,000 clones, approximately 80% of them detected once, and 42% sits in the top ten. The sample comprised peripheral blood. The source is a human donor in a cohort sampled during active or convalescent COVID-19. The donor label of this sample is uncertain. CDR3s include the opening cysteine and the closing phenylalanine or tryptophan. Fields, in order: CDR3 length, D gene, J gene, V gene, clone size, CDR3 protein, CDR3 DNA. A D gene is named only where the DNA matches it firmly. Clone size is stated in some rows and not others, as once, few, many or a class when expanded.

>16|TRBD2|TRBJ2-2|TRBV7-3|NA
CASSFSGTSGAGELFF
TGTGCCAGCAGCTTCTCCGGGACTAGCGGGGCCGGGGAGCTGTTTTTT
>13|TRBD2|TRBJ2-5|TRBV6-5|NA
CAIEASGQETQYF
TGTGCCATTGAGGCTAGCGGCCAAGAGACCCAGTACTTC
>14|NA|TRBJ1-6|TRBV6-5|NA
CATSAAESNSPLHF
TGTGCCACCTCAGCGGCAGAAAGTAATTCACCCCTCCACTTT
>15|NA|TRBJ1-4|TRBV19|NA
CASSIVGGLGEKLFF
TGTGCCAGTAGTATAGTTGGCGGCCTTGGGGAAAAACTGTTTTTT
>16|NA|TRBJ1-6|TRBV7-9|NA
CASSLQGRSYNSPLHF
TGTGCCAGCAGCTTACAGGGTCGGTCCTATAATTCACCCCTCCACTTT
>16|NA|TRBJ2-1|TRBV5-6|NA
CASSPWAGNAYNEQFF
TGTGCCAGCAGCCCCTGGGCGGGCAACGCCTACAATGAGCAGTTCTTC
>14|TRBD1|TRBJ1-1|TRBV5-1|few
CASSRDRGNTEAFF
TGCGCCAGCAGCCGGGACAGGGGAAACACTGAAGCTTTCTTT
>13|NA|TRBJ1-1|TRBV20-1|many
CSASTSGNTEAFF
TGCAGTGCTAGTACGTCGGGGAACACTGAAGCTTTCTTT
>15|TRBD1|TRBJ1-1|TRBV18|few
CASSPGTGENTEAFF
TGTGCCAGCTCACCCGGGACAGGGGAGAACACTGAAGCTTTCTTT
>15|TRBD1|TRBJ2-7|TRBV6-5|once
CASSTDRVVTYEQYF
TGTGCCAGCAGTACCGACAGGGTAGTAACCTACGAGCAGTACTTC
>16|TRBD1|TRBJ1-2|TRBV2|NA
CASSESYSDRGRGYTF
TGTGCCAGCAGTGAATCGTACAGCGACAGGGGAAGAGGCTACACCTTC
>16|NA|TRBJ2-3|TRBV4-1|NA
CASSQGQARGTDTQYF
TGCGCCAGCAGCCAAGGACAGGCTCGGGGCACAGATACGCAGTATTTT
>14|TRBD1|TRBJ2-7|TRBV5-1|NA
CASSPDRDPYEQYF
TGCGCCAGCAGCCCCGACAGGGATCCCTACGAGCAGTACTTC
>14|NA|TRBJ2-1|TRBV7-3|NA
CASSPIGITNEQFF
TGTGCCAGCAGCCCCATCGGGATTACCAATGAGCAGTTCTTC
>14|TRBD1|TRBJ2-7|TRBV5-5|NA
CASSPRTGAGEQYF
TGTGCCAGCAGCCCAAGGACAGGGGCGGGCGAGCAGTACTTC
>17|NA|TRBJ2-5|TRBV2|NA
CASSKQAGTLMYETQYF
TGTGCCAGCAGCAAACAAGCCGGGACTCTAATGTATGAGACCCAGTACTTC
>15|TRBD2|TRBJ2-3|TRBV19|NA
CASKGTSGTIDTQYF
TGTGCCAGTAAGGGGACTAGCGGGACGATAGATACGCAGTATTTT
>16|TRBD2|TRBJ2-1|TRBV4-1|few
CASSHLAESSYNEQFF
TGCGCCAGCAGCCATCTAGCGGAAAGCTCCTACAATGAGCAGTTCTTC
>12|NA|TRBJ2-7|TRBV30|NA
CAWSLSAYEQYF
TGTGCCTGGAGCCTGTCGGCCTACGAGCAGTACTTC
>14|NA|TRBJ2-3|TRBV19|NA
CASSPGLRTDTQYF
TGTGCCAGTAGCCCAGGACTGCGCACAGATACGCAGTATTTT
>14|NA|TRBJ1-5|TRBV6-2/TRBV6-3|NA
CASSSTGSNQPQHF
TGTGCCAGCAGTTCTACAGGTAGCAATCAGCCCCAGCATTTT
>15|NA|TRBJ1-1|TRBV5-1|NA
CASSLFGEGSTEAFF
TGCGCCAGCAGCTTGTTTGGTGAAGGGAGCACTGAAGCTTTCTTT
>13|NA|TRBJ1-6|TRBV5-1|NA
CASSFERNSPLHF
TGCGCCAGCAGCTTTGAGCGAAATTCACCCCTCCACTTT
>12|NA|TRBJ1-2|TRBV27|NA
CASRGGGNTETF
TGTGCCAGCAGGGGAGGGGGAAACACGGAGACCTTC
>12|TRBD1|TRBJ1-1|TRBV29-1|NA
CSVVTGATEAFF
TGCAGCGTTGTGACAGGGGCCACTGAAGCTTTCTTT
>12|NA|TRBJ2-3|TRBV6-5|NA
CASTLSTDTQYF
TGTGCCAGCACACTTTCCACAGATACGCAGTATTTT
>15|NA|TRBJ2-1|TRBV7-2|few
CASSLFSGSYNEQFF
TGTGCCAGCAGCTTATTTAGCGGCTCCTACAATGAGCAGTTCTTC
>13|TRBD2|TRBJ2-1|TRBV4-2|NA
CASSYGGWDEQFF
TGTGCCAGCAGCTACGGGGGGTGGGATGAGCAGTTCTTC
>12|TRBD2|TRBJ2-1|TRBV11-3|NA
CASSLEGLVVFF
TGTGCCAGCAGCCTCGAAGGACTAGTGGTTTTCTTC
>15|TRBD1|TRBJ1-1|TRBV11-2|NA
CASSRTGGMGTEAFF
TGTGCCAGCAGCCGAACAGGGGGCATGGGGACTGAAGCTTTCTTT
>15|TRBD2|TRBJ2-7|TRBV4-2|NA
CASSQDLAGGYEQYF
TGTGCCAGCAGCCAAGATCTAGCGGGAGGTTACGAGCAGTACTTC
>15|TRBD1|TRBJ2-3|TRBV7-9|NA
CASSLLGQGADTQYF
TGTGCCAGCAGCCTACTTGGACAGGGGGCAGATACGCAGTATTTT
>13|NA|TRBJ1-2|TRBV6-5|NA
CASRKDGSYGYTF
TGTGCCAGCAGAAAGGACGGGAGCTATGGCTACACCTTC
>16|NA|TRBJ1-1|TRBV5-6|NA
CASSRQVFRSFAEAFF
TGTGCCAGCAGCCGACAGGTGTTTAGGTCTTTCGCTGAAGCTTTCTTT
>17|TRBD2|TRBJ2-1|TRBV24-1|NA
CTTSDPEASGRVHEQFF
TGTACCACCAGTGACCCAGAGGCTAGCGGGAGGGTCCATGAGCAGTTCTTC